Sequencing of this T cell receptor beta chain was carried out in a study of T cells in women clearing cervical HPV infection. Whole-study context: Only a few women had HLA typing results available.

The germline CDR1 and CDR2 sequences are SNHLY and FYNNEI. The CDR3 consists of 15 residues. V gave up 6 bases and J gave up 7 bases; unmatched junction bases: 8. All donors had a single incident cervical HPV16 infection, not prevalent. The study, taken as a whole, reports: CIN3+ cases had significantly higher TCR repertoire richness than controls, but evenness did not differ. TRBV6-7 relative abundance averaged roughly 0.099% in cases and 0.15% to 0.2% in controls.

Using immunoSEQ multiplex PCR, the repertoire was profiled, and TCRdb retains in-frame clones only, with some absent. The sample includes 25,000 to 35,000 clones. Notes on this clone: What it binds is not known. The sequence runs out 3 residues before the end of the CDR3; the remainder is reconstructed from the germline J gene.

The chain is built from TRBV2 and TRBJ2-1; 11 bases are a match to TRBD2. The clonotype was recovered from a woman aged 18 to 75 with a cervical HPV16 infection that either progressed to CIN3+ or cleared (not recorded which). Sequenced sample: blood buffy coat. The CDR3 loop is CASRHGTSGRNEQFF. The part of the CDR3 DNA that was read is TGTGCCAGCAGGCACGGGACTAGCGGACGGAATGAG.